A selection of T cell receptor beta chains follows, all from one sample in a study of T cell repertoires in cytomegalovirus infection. Each CDR3 protein gets one entry after TCRdb re-called the reads with MiXCR. This table holds more than 650,000 distinct CDR3 sequences, 35% found once. The sequenced sample was PBMCs. The receptors stem from a human donor in good health (CMV status not recorded). Some clones in this sample may be carry-over from other donors' samples. CDR3s include the opening cysteine and the closing phenylalanine or tryptophan. The order of the fields is D gene, V gene, clone size, J gene, CDR3 DNA, CDR3 protein. The D gene is left open where the match is weak. Where a row states a size, it is once, few, many or the class of an expanded clone; other rows omit it.

D: -
V: TRBV28
size: -
J: TRBJ2-7
DNA: TGTGCCAGCAGTTGGGAGACAGGGGGCTTTGGGACTAGCGACTTC
CDR3: CASSWETGGFGTSDF

D: TRBD2
V: TRBV7-9
size: -
J: TRBJ2-3
DNA: TGTGCCAGCAGCTTACCGACTAGCGGGAGCACAGATACGCAGTATTTT
CDR3: CASSLPTSGSTDTQYF

D: -
V: TRBV28
size: -
J: TRBJ2-3
DNA: TGTGCCAGCAGTTTTAATTCGGGACTTTACACAGATACGCAGTATTTT
CDR3: CASSFNSGLYTDTQYF

D: -
V: TRBV27
size: -
J: TRBJ1-1
DNA: TGTGCCAGCAAACTTGCCCCGAACACTGAAGCTTTCTTT
CDR3: CASKLAPNTEAFF

D: -
V: TRBV9
size: -
J: TRBJ2-3
DNA: TGTGCCAGCAGCGTAGGACAGATCAGCACAGATACGCAGTATTTT
CDR3: CASSVGQISTDTQYF

D: -
V: TRBV19
size: few
J: TRBJ2-1
DNA: TGTGCCAGTACCATAGGGGGGGGCTACAATGAGCAGTTCTTC
CDR3: CASTIGGGYNEQFF

D: -
V: TRBV20-1
size: -
J: TRBJ1-6
DNA: TGCAGTGCCCCGATGGGGACTCGAGGGACACCCCTCCACTTT
CDR3: CSAPMGTRGTPLHF

D: -
V: TRBV4-1
size: -
J: TRBJ1-1
DNA: TGCGCCAGCAGCCCGGGGCGAGGGCGTATGTACACTGAAGCTTTCTTT
CDR3: CASSPGRGRMYTEAFF

D: -
V: TRBV6-1
size: -
J: TRBJ2-2
DNA: TGTGCCAGCAGTGTAGAGTGGAAGGGCGGGGAGCTGTTTTTT
CDR3: CASSVEWKGGELFF

D: TRBD1
V: TRBV29-1
size: -
J: TRBJ2-3
DNA: TGCAGCGTTCGACAGGGGGCCAACACAGATACGCAGTATTTT
CDR3: CSVRQGANTDTQYF

D: -
V: TRBV7-2
size: -
J: TRBJ2-1
DNA: TGTGCCAGCAGCTACAGGGTCGGTGAGCAGTTCTTC
CDR3: CASSYRVGEQFF

D: TRBD2
V: TRBV7-9
size: few
J: TRBJ2-1
DNA: TGTGCCAGCAGCCCAGGACTAGCGGCCCACAATGAGCAGTTCTTC
CDR3: CASSPGLAAHNEQFF

D: TRBD1
V: TRBV7-9
size: many
J: TRBJ1-1
DNA: TGTGCCAGCAGCTCCGGGACAGGGGTCACTGAAGCTTTCTTT
CDR3: CASSSGTGVTEAFF

D: TRBD2
V: TRBV12-3/TRBV12-4
size: -
J: TRBJ2-1
DNA: TGTGCCAGCAGTTTCCAGCGGGGGCCCCGGGGGAATGAGCAGTTCTTC
CDR3: CASSFQRGPRGNEQFF

D: -
V: TRBV11-1
size: many
J: TRBJ1-1
DNA: TGTGCCAGCAGCCGAGGCCAGAACACTGAAGCTTTCTTT
CDR3: CASSRGQNTEAFF

D: -
V: TRBV7-6
size: many
J: TRBJ2-3
DNA: TGTGCCAGCAGCCTCCCGGGACCGACAGATACGCAGTATTTT
CDR3: CASSLPGPTDTQYF

D: TRBD2
V: TRBV12-3/TRBV12-4
size: few
J: TRBJ2-7
DNA: TGTGCCAGCAGTTTAAGTTCCCTAGCGGGAGAGTACGAGCAGTACTTC
CDR3: CASSLSSLAGEYEQYF

D: -
V: TRBV6-6
size: -
J: TRBJ1-2
DNA: TGTGCCGGCGCCTGGGGACCAGGGGCTGGCTACACCTTC
CDR3: CAGAWGPGAGYTF

D: -
V: TRBV28
size: few
J: TRBJ2-7
DNA: TGTGCCAGCAGTTTGAGTGTGAGCCTCAACAGTCCAATCTCCTACGAGCAGTACTTC
CDR3: CASSLSVSLNSPISYEQYF

D: -
V: TRBV4-1
size: once
J: TRBJ2-5
DNA: TGCGCCAGCAGCCAAGACAGAGACTATCAGTACTTC
CDR3: CASSQDRDYQYF

D: TRBD2
V: TRBV7-7
size: many
J: TRBJ2-5
DNA: TGTGCTAGCAGCCCCAGCGGGAGGGCCGGCGGAGGAGAGACCCAGTACTTC
CDR3: CASSPSGRAGGGETQYF

D: TRBD2
V: TRBV24-1
size: -
J: TRBJ2-5
DNA: TGTGCCACCAGTGGGACTAGCGGGGGTCCACGAGAGACCCAGTACTTC
CDR3: CATSGTSGGPRETQYF

D: -
V: TRBV12-3/TRBV12-4
size: -
J: TRBJ2-1
DNA: TGTGCCAGCAGTCAATTGAGCTCCTACAATGAGCAGTTCTTC
CDR3: CASSQLSSYNEQFF

D: -
V: TRBV6-1
size: -
J: TRBJ2-6
DNA: TGTGCCAGCACAAGGACCTCTGGGGCCAACGTCCTGACTTTC
CDR3: CASTRTSGANVLTF

D: -
V: TRBV7-2
size: few
J: TRBJ1-2
DNA: TGTGCCAGCAGCCCAACCCACAGGGTCGACTATGGCTACACCTTC
CDR3: CASSPTHRVDYGYTF

D: -
V: TRBV20-1
size: -
J: TRBJ1-4
DNA: TGCAGTGCTAGTCCGGGGGTTGGGAGGGTGTATGAAAAACTGTTTTTT
CDR3: CSASPGVGRVYEKLFF

D: -
V: TRBV28
size: -
J: TRBJ1-6
DNA: TGTGCCAGCGCATTATGGGGTAGGGGATCTAGTTCACCCCTCCACTTT
CDR3: CASALWGRGSSSPLHF

D: TRBD2
V: TRBV7-8
size: many
J: TRBJ2-7
DNA: TGTGCCAGCAGCCCGGGACTAGCGGGAGTGGTATACGAGCAGTACTTC
CDR3: CASSPGLAGVVYEQYF

D: -
V: TRBV6-2/TRBV6-3
size: few
J: TRBJ2-1
DNA: TGTGCCAGCGGTCGTGAGCAGTTCTTC
CDR3: CASGREQFF

D: TRBD2
V: TRBV28
size: few
J: TRBJ2-5
DNA: TGTGCCAGCAGTTTGGGGGGGGTTATTCGAGAGACCCAGTACTTC
CDR3: CASSLGGVIRETQYF

D: TRBD1
V: TRBV10-3
size: -
J: TRBJ1-1
DNA: TGTGCCATCAGTGAATCAGTGCCGGACAGGGCGAGGGCTGAAGCTTTCTTT
CDR3: CAISESVPDRARAEAFF

D: -
V: TRBV28
size: -
J: TRBJ2-3
DNA: TGTGCCAGCAGAACTCTGCGTGGTAGAATCCGGGCCGATACGCATTATTTT
CDR3: CASRTLRGRIRADTHYF

D: -
V: TRBV12-3/TRBV12-4
size: few
J: TRBJ2-2
DNA: TGTGCCAGCACCGCGGTGTGGGGGACGAACACCGGGGAGCTGTTTTTT
CDR3: CASTAVWGTNTGELFF

D: -
V: TRBV19
size: -
J: TRBJ2-3
DNA: TGTGCCAGTAGTATAGTGGAGTCCCGAGGTACGCAGTATTTT
CDR3: CASSIVESRGTQYF

D: -
V: TRBV28
size: many
J: TRBJ2-2
DNA: TGTGCCAGCAGTTGGGGGAGGCGGATGAACACCGGGGAGCTGTTTTTT
CDR3: CASSWGRRMNTGELFF

D: -
V: TRBV27
size: -
J: TRBJ1-5
DNA: TGTGCCAGCAGGCTGGCAGGGGTGGGTGACTGGCCCCAGCATTTT
CDR3: CASRLAGVGDWPQHF

D: TRBD1
V: TRBV20-1
size: -
J: TRBJ1-5
DNA: TGCAGTGCTAGGGGGGACAGGGGGCTTGGGGGCAATCAGCCCCAGCATTTT
CDR3: CSARGDRGLGGNQPQHF

D: -
V: TRBV6-1
size: -
J: TRBJ1-5
DNA: TGTGCCAGCAATGATAGCGGCAATCAGCCCCAGCATTTT
CDR3: CASNDSGNQPQHF

D: -
V: TRBV28
size: few
J: TRBJ2-1
DNA: TGTGCCAGCAGTCCCCCTCGGGGGCGATCTATCAATGAGCAGTTCTTC
CDR3: CASSPPRGRSINEQFF

D: -
V: TRBV6-5
size: -
J: TRBJ2-1
DNA: TGTGCCAGCAGTACCCTACAGTTAAGCTCCTACAATGAGCAGTTCTTC
CDR3: CASSTLQLSSYNEQFF

D: -
V: TRBV7-9
size: -
J: TRBJ1-2
DNA: TGTGCCAGCAGCTTTTCAATCGGGGACTATGGCTACACCTTC
CDR3: CASSFSIGDYGYTF

D: -
V: TRBV20-1
size: few
J: TRBJ2-4
DNA: TGCAGTGCTATGTCGGGTTCCGCGGCCAAAAACATTCAGTACTTC
CDR3: CSAMSGSAAKNIQYF